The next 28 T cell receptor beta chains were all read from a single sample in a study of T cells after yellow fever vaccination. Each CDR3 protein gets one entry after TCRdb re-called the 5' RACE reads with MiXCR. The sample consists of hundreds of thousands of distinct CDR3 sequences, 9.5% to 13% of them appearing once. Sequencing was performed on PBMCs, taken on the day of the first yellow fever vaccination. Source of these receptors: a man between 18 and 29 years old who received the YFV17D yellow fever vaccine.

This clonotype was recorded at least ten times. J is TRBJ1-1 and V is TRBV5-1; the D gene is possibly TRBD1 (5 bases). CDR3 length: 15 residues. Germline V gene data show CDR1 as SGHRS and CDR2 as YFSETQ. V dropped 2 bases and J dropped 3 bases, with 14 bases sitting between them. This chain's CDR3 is CASSLEERGYTEAFF. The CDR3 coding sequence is TGCGCCAGCAGCTTAGAAGAACGGGGCTACACTGAAGCTTTCTTT.

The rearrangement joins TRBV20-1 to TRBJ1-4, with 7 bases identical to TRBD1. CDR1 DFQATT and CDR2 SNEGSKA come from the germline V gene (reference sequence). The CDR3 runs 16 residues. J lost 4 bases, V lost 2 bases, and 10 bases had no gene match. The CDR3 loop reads CSARQALGQRNEKLFF. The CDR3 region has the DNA TGCAGTGCTAGACAAGCCCTGGGACAGCGTAATGAAAAACTGTTTTTT.

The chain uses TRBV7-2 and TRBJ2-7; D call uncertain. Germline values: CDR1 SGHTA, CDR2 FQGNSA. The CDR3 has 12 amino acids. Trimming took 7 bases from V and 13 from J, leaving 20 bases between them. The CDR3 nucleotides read TGTGCCAGCACCACGTCGGGCCCGGTGGCCTACTTC. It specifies CASTTSGPVAYF.

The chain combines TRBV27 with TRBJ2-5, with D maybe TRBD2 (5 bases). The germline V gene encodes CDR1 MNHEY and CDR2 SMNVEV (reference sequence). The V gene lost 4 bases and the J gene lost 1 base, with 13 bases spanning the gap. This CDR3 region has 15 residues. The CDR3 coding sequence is TGTGCCAGCAGTTCTGTTGAAGCGGCCCAAGAGACCCAGTACTTC. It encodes CASSSVEAAQETQYF.

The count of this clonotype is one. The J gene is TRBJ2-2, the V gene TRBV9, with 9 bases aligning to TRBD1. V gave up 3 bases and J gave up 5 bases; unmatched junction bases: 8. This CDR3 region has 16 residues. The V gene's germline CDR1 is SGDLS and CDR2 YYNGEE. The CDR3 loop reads CASSESTGGTTGELFF. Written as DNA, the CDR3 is TGTGCCAGCAGCGAGAGTACAGGGGGCACTACCGGGGAGCTGTTTTTT.

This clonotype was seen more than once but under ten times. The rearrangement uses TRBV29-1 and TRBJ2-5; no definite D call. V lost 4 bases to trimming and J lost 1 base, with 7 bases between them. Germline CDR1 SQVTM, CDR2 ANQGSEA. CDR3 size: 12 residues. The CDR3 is CSVVRTQETQYF. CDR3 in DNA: TGCAGCGTTGTAAGGACCCAAGAGACCCAGTACTTC.

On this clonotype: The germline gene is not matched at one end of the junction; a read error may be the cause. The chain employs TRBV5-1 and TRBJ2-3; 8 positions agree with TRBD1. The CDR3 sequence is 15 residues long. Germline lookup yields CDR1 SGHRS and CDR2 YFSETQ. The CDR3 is CAGSWRTGGPDTQYF. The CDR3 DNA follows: TGCGCCGGCAGCTGGAGAACAGGGGGACCAGATACGCAGTATTTT.

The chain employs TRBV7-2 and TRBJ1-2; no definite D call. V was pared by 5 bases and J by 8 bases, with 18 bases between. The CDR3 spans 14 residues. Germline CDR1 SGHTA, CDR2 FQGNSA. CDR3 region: CASSIDGPRGGYTF. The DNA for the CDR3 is TGTGCCAGCAGCATCGACGGGCCCCGAGGAGGCTACACCTTC.

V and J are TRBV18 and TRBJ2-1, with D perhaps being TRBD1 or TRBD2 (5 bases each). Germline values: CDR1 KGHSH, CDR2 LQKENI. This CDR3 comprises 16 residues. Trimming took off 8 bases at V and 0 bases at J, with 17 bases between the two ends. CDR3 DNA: TGTGCCAGCCAATCCCCGGGGACCAGCTCCTACAATGAGCAGTTCTTC. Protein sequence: CASQSPGTSSYNEQFF.

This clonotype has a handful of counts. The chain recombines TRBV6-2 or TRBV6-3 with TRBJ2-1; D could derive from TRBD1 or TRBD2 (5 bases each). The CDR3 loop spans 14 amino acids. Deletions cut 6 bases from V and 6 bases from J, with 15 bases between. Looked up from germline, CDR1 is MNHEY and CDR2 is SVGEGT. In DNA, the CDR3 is TGTGCCAGCAGCGAGGGCCCAAGGGGCAATGAGCAGTTCTTC. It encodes CASSEGPRGNEQFF.

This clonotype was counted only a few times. The CDR3 reads CASGQGDPAHYEQYF. In nucleotides, the CDR3 is TGTGCCAGCGGACAGGGGGATCCCGCCCACTACGAGCAGTACTTC. This rearrangement joins TRBV28 to TRBJ2-7; 10 bases line up with TRBD1. With V trimmed by 8 bases and J by 3 bases, 10 bases remained unmatched. Germline CDR1 and CDR2: MDHEN and SYDVKM. The CDR3 spans 15 residues.

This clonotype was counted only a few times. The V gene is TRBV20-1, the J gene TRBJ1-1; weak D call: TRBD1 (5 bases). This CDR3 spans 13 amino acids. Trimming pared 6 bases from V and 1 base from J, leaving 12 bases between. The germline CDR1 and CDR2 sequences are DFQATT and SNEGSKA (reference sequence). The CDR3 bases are TGCAGTGCGACGGGACGGGCGAACACTGAAGCTTTCTTT. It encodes CSATGRANTEAFF.

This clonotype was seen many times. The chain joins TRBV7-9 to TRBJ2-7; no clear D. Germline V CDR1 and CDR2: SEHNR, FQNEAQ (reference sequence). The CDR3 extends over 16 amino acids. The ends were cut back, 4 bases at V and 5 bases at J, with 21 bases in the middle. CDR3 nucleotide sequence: TGTGCCAGCAGCTATACATGGGGTCGAACGTCCCACGAGCAGTACTTC. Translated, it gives CASSYTWGRTSHEQYF.

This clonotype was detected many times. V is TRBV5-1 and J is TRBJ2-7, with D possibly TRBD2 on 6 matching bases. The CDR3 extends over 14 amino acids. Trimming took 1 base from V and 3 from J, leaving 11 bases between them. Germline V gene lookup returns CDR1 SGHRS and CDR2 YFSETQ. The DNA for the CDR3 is TGCGCCAGCAGCTTGCGGTGGGGGGACTACGAGCAGTACGTC. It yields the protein CASSLRWGDYEQYV.

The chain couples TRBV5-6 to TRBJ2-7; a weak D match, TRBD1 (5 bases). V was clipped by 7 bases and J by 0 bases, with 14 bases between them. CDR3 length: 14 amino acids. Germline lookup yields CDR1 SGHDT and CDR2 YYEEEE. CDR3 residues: CASRRAGFSYEQYV. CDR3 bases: TGTGCCAGCCGCCGTGCAGGGTTCTCCTACGAGCAGTACGTC.

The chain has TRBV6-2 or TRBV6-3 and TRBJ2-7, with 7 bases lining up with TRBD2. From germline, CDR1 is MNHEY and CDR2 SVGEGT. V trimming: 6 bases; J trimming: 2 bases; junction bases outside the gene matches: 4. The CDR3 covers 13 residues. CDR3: CASSRGLAYEQYF. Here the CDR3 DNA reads TGTGCCAGCAGCCGCGGACTAGCCTACGAGCAGTACTTC.

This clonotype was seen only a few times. The CDR3 loop is CASSLVRGGARIGELFF. CDR3 coding DNA: TGTGCCAGCAGCTTGGTACGCGGGGGGGCCAGGATCGGGGAGCTGTTTTTT. The chain carries TRBV5-6 and TRBJ2-2, with 9 bases aligning to TRBD2. Per the germline V gene, CDR1 is SGHDT and CDR2 is YYEEEE. This CDR3 is 17 amino acids long. V lost 0 bases and J lost 7; bases outside the gene matches: 10. Combining the CDR3 with reference TRBV5-6 and TRBJ2-2 gives the whole variable domain DAGVTQSPTHLIKTRGQQVTLRCSPKSGHDTVSWYQQALGQGPQFIFQYYEEEERQRGNFPDRFSGHQFPNYSSELNVNALLLGDSALYLCASSLVRGGARIGELFFGEGSRLTVL.

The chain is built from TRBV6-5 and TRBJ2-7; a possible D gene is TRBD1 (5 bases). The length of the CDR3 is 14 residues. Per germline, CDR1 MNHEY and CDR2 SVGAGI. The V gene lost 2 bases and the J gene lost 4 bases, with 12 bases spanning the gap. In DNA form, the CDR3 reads TGTGCCAGCAGTTACGGTGGGGCAGTGTACGAGCAGTACTTC. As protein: CASSYGGAVYEQYF.

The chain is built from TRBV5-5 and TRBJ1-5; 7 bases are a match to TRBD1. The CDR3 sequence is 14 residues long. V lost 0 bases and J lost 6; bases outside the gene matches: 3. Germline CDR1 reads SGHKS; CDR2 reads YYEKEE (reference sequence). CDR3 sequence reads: CASSLEAGGQPQHF. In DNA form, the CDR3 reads TGTGCCAGCAGCTTGGAAGCAGGGGGTCAGCCCCAGCATTTT.

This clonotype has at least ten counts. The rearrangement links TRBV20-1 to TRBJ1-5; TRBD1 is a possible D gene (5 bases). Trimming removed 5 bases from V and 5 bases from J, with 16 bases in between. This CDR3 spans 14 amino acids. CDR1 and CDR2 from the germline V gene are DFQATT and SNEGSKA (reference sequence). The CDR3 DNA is TGCAGTGCTCTGGGACGGGTTCTTGATCAGCCCCAGCATTTT. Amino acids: CSALGRVLDQPQHF.

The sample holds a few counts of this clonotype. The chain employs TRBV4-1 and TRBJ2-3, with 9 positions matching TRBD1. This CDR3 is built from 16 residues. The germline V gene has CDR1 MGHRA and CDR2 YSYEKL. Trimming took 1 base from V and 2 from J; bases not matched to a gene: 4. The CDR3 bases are TGCGCCAGCAGCCAAGTACAGGGGGCCATCACAGATACGCAGTATTTT. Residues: CASSQVQGAITDTQYF.

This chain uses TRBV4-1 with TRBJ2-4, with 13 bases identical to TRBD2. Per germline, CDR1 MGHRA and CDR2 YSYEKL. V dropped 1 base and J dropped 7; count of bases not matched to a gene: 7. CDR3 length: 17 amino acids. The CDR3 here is CASSQALAGGPGNIQYF. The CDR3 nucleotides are TGCGCCAGCAGCCAAGCACTAGCGGGGGGGCCCGGGAACATTCAGTACTTC.

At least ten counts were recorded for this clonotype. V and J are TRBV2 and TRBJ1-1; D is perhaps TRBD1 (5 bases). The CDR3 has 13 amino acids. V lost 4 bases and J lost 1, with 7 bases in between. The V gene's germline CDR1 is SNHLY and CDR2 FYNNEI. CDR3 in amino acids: CASSAGGNTEAFF. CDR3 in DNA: TGTGCCAGCAGTGCGGGGGGGAACACTGAAGCTTTCTTT.

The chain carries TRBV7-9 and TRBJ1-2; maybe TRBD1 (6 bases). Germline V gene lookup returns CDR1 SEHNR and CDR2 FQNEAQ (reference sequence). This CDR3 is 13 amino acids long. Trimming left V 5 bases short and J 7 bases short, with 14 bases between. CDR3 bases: TGTGCCAGCAGCAACAGGGTGATCTTTGGCTACACCTTC. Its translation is CASSNRVIFGYTF.

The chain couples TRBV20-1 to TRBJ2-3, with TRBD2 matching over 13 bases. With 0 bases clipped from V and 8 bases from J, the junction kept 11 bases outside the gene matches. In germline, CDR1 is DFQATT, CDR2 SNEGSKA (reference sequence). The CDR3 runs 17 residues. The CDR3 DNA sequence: TGCAGTGCTAGAGATCCCGGACTAGCGGGGGCCGTTGGTACGCAGTATTTT. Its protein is CSARDPGLAGAVGTQYF.

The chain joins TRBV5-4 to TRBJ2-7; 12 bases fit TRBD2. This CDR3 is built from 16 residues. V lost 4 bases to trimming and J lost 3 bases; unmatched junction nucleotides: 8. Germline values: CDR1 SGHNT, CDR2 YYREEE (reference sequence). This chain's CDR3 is CASSITSGGTLYEQYF. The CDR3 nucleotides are TGTGCCAGCAGCATAACTAGCGGGGGGACCCTCTACGAGCAGTACTTC.

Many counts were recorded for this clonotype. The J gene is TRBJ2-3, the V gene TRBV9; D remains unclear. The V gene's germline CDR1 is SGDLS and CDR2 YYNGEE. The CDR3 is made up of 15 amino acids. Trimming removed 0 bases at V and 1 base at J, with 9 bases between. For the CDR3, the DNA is TGTGCCAGCAGCGTAGAAGGGAAACGCACAGATACGCAGTATTTT. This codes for CASSVEGKRTDTQYF.

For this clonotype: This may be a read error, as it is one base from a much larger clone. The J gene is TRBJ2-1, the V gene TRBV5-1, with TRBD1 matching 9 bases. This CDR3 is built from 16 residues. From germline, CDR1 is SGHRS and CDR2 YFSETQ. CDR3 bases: TGCGCCAGCAGCTTTTTATCCGGGACAGGGACCGAGGAGCGGTTCTTC. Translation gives CASSFLSGTGTEERFF.